Below, 26 T cell receptor beta chains from the same sample are listed, as sequenced in a study of PD-L1 blockade in urothelial cancer. TCRdb keeps only in-frame clones here, not all; method: immunoSEQ multiplex PCR. The sample lists approximately 67,000 clones; approximately 84% were seen once. Regarding time point: pretreatment peripheral blood. This specimen was PBMCs, taken around atezolizumab (anti-PD-L1) treatment. Receptors were obtained from a man aged 55 to 70 with urothelial cancer.

V usage is TRBV5-1 and J usage is TRBJ1-6, with TRBD1 identical over 8 bases. CDR3 length: 13 amino acids. J was trimmed by 9 bases and V by 4 bases; bases with no gene match: 3. Looked up from germline, CDR1 is SGHRS and CDR2 is YFSETQ. CDR3 in DNA: TGCGCCAGCAGCCCCGGACAGGGTTCACCCCTCCACTTT. Translated, it gives CASSPGQGSPLHF.

The chain joins TRBV6-6 to TRBJ1-5, with 8 bases that match TRBD1. Trimming took 0 bases from V and 4 from J; bases not matched to a gene: 5. From germline, CDR1 is MNHNY and CDR2 SVGAGI (reference sequence). The CDR3 length is 16 residues. The CDR3 DNA reads TGTGCCAGCAGTTACTCGTTTCAGGGGGCGAATCAGCCCCAGCATTTT. Translated, it gives CASSYSFQGANQPQHF.

The CDR3 DNA is TGCGCCAGCAGTGAGCGGGGGGGTTACACAGATACGCAGTATTTT. Protein product: CASSERGGYTDTQYF. This chain uses TRBV10-2 with TRBJ2-3, with 8 bases identical to TRBD2. The CDR3 has 15 amino acids. The trim removed 2 bases at V and 2 bases at J, leaving 3 bases unmatched. The germline gives CDR1 WSHSY, CDR2 SAAADI.

This chain links TRBV5-1 with TRBJ1-1, with 7 bases lining up with TRBD1. This CDR3 has 14 amino acids. CDR1 is SGHRS and CDR2 is YFSETQ in the germline V gene. Losses at the gene ends were 4 bases for V and 7 bases for J; bases not matched to a gene: 10. The CDR3 DNA sequence: TGCGCCAGCAGCACGCAGACAGGGAGCATTGAAGCTTTCTTT. It yields the protein CASSTQTGSIEAFF.

The chain combines TRBV11-3 with TRBJ2-3, with a weak D call TRBD2 (6 bases). This CDR3 is 13 amino acids long. The V gene's germline CDR1 is SGHNT and CDR2 YENEEA. V lost 5 bases, J lost 2 bases, and 8 bases lay in between. This CDR3 reads CASSQGLTDTQYF. CDR3 DNA sequence: TGTGCCAGCAGCCAGGGACTCACAGATACGCAGTATTTT.

This chain joins TRBV11-2 and TRBJ1-2; D gene uncertain. This CDR3 region has 12 residues. Looked up from germline, CDR1 is SGHAT and CDR2 is FQNNGV. With 5 bases removed from V and 3 bases from J, the gap between germline ends came to 7 bases. Written as DNA, the CDR3 is TGTGCCAGCAGCCAACTTGACTATGGCTACACCTTC. Amino acids: CASSQLDYGYTF.

The chain links TRBV28 to TRBJ1-5; D unclear. The V and J ends lost 6 bases and 0 bases respectively, with 9 bases between them. Germline-derived CDR1 and CDR2 are MDHEN and SYDVKM. CDR3 length: 14 amino acids. CDR3 amino acids: CASSPTDSNQPQHF. DNA of the CDR3: TGTGCCAGCAGCCCGACTGATAGCAATCAGCCCCAGCATTTT.

The V gene is TRBV15, the J gene TRBJ2-1; 10 positions match TRBD2. Germline CDR1 LNHNV, CDR2 YYDKDF (reference sequence). V was clipped by 6 bases and J by 4 bases; unmatched bases: 9. This CDR3 has 16 amino acids. The CDR3 region is CATRTSGGAFYNEQFF. CDR3 in DNA: TGTGCCACCAGGACCAGCGGGGGGGCCTTTTACAATGAGCAGTTCTTC.

The chain couples TRBV4-2 to TRBJ2-1; perhaps TRBD2 as D (5 bases). Germline V gives CDR1 LGHNA, CDR2 YNFKEQ. The CDR3 runs 13 residues. V was cut by 3 bases and J by 11 bases, with 14 bases left in between. The CDR3 nucleotides are TGTGCCAGCAGCCAGGACCCCGCCGGGAAGCAGTTCTTC. This translates into CASSQDPAGKQFF.

Only a few counts were recorded for this clone. The V and J genes are TRBV9 and TRBJ1-3; D is undetermined. This CDR3 comprises 13 residues. Germline CDR1 and CDR2: SGDLS and YYNGEE. Trimming removed 6 bases from V and 2 bases from J, with 9 bases in between. CDR3 DNA: TGTGCCAGCACCCGGACTCCTGGAAACACCATATATTTT. Protein: CASTRTPGNTIYF.

The chain combines TRBV28 with TRBJ2-1; TRBD2 agrees at 7 bases. Germline loops: CDR1 MDHEN, CDR2 SYDVKM. J gave up 4 bases and V 1 base, and 7 bases lay outside the gene matches. The CDR3 sequence is 16 residues long. The CDR3 nucleotides are TGTGCCAGCAGTTTATTCCCCCGGGGAGGGTACAATGAGCAGTTCTTC. Translating it yields CASSLFPRGGYNEQFF. Full variable domain (remainder filled in from reference TRBV28 and TRBJ2-1): DVKVTQSSRYLVKRTGEKVFLECVQDMDHENMFWYRQDPGLGLRLIYFSYDVKMKEKGDIPEGYSVSREKKERFSLILESASTNQTSMYLCASSLFPRGGYNEQFFGPGTRLTVL.

The chain links TRBV5-5 to TRBJ2-5; the match to TRBD2 covers 8 bases. This CDR3 region has 15 residues. CDR1 is SGHKS and CDR2 is YYEKEE in the germline V gene (reference sequence). Losses at the gene ends were 4 bases for V and 1 base for J; bases not matched to a gene: 6. CDR3 amino acids: CASSRSAGGQETQYF. CDR3 in DNA: TGTGCCAGCAGCCGATCTGCGGGGGGCCAAGAGACCCAGTACTTC.

The chain employs TRBV5-8 and TRBJ1-1; 10 nucleotides agree with TRBD1. J lost 11 bases, V lost 0 bases, and 13 bases had no gene match. The CDR3 extends over 16 amino acids. In germline, CDR1 is SGHTS, CDR2 YDEGEE. CDR3 sequence: CASSLGGTGATRGAFF. DNA for the CDR3: TGTGCCAGCAGCTTGGGGGGGACAGGGGCCACCCGTGGGGCTTTCTTT.

V and J are TRBV2 and TRBJ2-5, with 8 bases lining up with TRBD2. Germline CDR1 and CDR2: SNHLY and FYNNEI. V shed 2 bases and J 4 bases; nucleotides not matched to a gene: 9. The CDR3 has 16 residues. The CDR3 DNA reads as TGTGCCAGCAGTGAACGGACGGGGGGGCCGGGAGAGACCCAGTACTTC. It encodes CASSERTGGPGETQYF. Based on the CDR3 plus reference TRBV2 and TRBJ2-5, the full variable domain is EPEVTQTPSHQVTQMGQEVILRCVPISNHLYFYWYRQILGQKVEFLVSFYNNEISEKSEIFDDQFSVERPDGSNFTLKIRSTKLEDSAMYFCASSERTGGPGETQYFGPGTRLLVL.

The chain couples TRBV19 to TRBJ1-2; weak D call: TRBD1 (5 bases). This CDR3 is built from 17 residues. The V end was cut by 4 bases, the J end by 3 bases, with 21 bases between. Per germline, CDR1 LNHDA and CDR2 SQIVND (reference sequence). The CDR3 DNA reads TGTGCCAGTAGTACCTACGACAGCCAAGAAACCTACTATGGCTACACCTTC. Amino acids: CASSTYDSQETYYGYTF.

CDR3 amino acids: CASRGTGGEGKNIQYF. Written as DNA, the CDR3 is TGCGCCAGCAGGGGGACAGGGGGTGAGGGAAAAAACATTCAGTACTTC. The V call is TRBV10-2, the J call TRBJ2-4; 11 positions match TRBD1. Germline-derived CDR1 and CDR2 are WSHSY and SAAADI. V shed 6 bases and J 4 bases; nucleotides not matched to a gene: 8. The CDR3 is 16 amino acids.

The table lists this clone with a count of one. V usage is TRBV14 and J usage is TRBJ1-2, with 7 bases aligning to TRBD1. The CDR3 is 14 residues long. V lost 4 bases to trimming and J lost 4 bases; unmatched junction nucleotides: 6. Germline CDR1 reads SGHDN; CDR2 reads FVKESK. CDR3 nucleotides: TGTGCCAGCAGCCCCACCGGACAGGTCTATGGCTACACCTTC. It specifies CASSPTGQVYGYTF.

J is TRBJ2-2 and V is TRBV6-6, with D maybe TRBD1 (5 bases). Trimming cost V 0 bases and J 5 bases, with 10 bases left between them. The CDR3 length is 15 residues. Germline lookup yields CDR1 MNHNY and CDR2 SVGAGI (reference sequence). Written as DNA, the CDR3 is TGTGCCAGCAGTTACTCAGGCAGGGATACCGGGGAGCTGTTTTTT. Its protein is CASSYSGRDTGELFF.

This rearrangement joins TRBV5-1 to TRBJ1-2; D remains ambiguous. Germline lookup yields CDR1 SGHRS and CDR2 YFSETQ. The CDR3 is 15 amino acids. V lost 0 bases and J lost 0, with 9 bases in between. The CDR3, as DNA: TGCGCCAGCAGCTTGGGGCGGGGAACTAACTATGGCTACACCTTC. Amino acids: CASSLGRGTNYGYTF.

The rearrangement uses TRBV5-1 and TRBJ2-5, with 12 bases identical to TRBD2. The V gene end was trimmed by 0 bases and the J gene end by 0 bases; junction bases not matched to a gene: 6. This CDR3 comprises 18 residues. CDR1 and CDR2 (germline): SGHRS, YFSETQ. The chain's CDR3 is CASSLGGLAGSYQETQYF. The CDR3 DNA is TGCGCCAGCAGCTTGGGCGGACTAGCGGGGTCGTACCAAGAGACCCAGTACTTC. The variable domain in full, with the rest retrieved from reference TRBV5-1 and TRBJ2-5, is KAGVTQTPRYLIKTRGQQVTLSCSPISGHRSVSWYQQTPGQGLQFLFEYFSETQRNKGNFPGRFSGRQFSNSRSEMNVSTLELGDSALYLCASSLGGLAGSYQETQYFGPGTRLLVL.

V is TRBV5-1 and J is TRBJ2-1; possible D gene TRBD1, 6 bases. In germline, CDR1 is SGHRS, CDR2 YFSETQ. The germline V and J ends were trimmed by 7 bases and 3 bases, with 20 bases remaining between them. CDR3 length equals 16 residues. The CDR3 region has the DNA TGCGCCAGCCACCCGAGTCCAGGGGCTCTCTACAATGAGCAGTTCTTC. The encoded protein is CASHPSPGALYNEQFF.

There are a few counts of this clone. The chain employs TRBV30 and TRBJ1-1; no firm D call. Between the trimmed V and J ends, which lost 0 bases and 13 bases, there was a span of 15 bases. Germline V gene lookup returns CDR1 GTSNPN and CDR2 SVGIG (reference sequence). CDR3 size: 12 residues. The CDR3 spells CAWSVLQASVFF. The CDR3 DNA sequence: TGTGCCTGGAGTGTACTTCAGGCATCCGTTTTCTTT.

This clone was counted a few times. The chain has TRBV18 and TRBJ1-1; 7 bases are a match to TRBD1. The CDR3 extends over 15 amino acids. The V and J ends lost 5 bases and 0 bases, in that order; junction bases with no gene match: 6. Germline CDR1 KGHSH, CDR2 LQKENI. CDR3: CASSEYRGMNTEAFF. The CDR3, as DNA: TGTGCCAGCTCAGAATACAGGGGAATGAACACTGAAGCTTTCTTT.

The chain recombines TRBV4-3 with TRBJ2-7; no clear D. The V and J ends lost 3 bases and 10 bases respectively, with 13 bases between them. Germline V lookup: CDR1 LGHNA, CDR2 YSLEER. CDR3 length equals 12 residues. For the CDR3, the DNA is TGCGCCAGCAGCCAGCCTGGGCAGATCCAGTACTTC. Protein: CASSQPGQIQYF.

The J gene is TRBJ1-4, the V gene TRBV4-2, with D perhaps matching TRBD1 (6 bases). The CDR3 is 14 residues long. Trimming took off 1 base at V and 8 bases at J, with 11 bases between the two ends. CDR1 and CDR2 (germline): LGHNA, YNFKEQ. CDR3 residues: CASSQVLGAEKLFF. CDR3 nucleotides: TGTGCCAGCAGCCAAGTATTGGGGGCGGAAAAACTGTTTTTT.

The genes are TRBV11-2 and TRBJ2-7; 12 positions match TRBD1. Germline CDR1 SGHAT, CDR2 FQNNGV. V shed 5 bases and J 6 bases; nucleotides not matched to a gene: 5. This CDR3 region has 14 residues. DNA of the CDR3: TGTGCCAGCAGCGGGGACAGGGGGCCGGGCGAGCAGTACTTC. Its protein is CASSGDRGPGEQYF.